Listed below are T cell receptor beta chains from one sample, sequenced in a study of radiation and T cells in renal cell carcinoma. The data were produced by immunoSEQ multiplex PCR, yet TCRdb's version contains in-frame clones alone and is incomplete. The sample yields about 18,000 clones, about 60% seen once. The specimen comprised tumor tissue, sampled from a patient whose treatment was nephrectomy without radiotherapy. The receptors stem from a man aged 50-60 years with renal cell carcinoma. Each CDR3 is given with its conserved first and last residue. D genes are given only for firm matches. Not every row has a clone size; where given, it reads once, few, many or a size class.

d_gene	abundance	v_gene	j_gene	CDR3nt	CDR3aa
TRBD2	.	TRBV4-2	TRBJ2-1	TGTGCCAGCAGCCAAGAATCTGCGGGAGGGCCCTACAATGAGCAGTTCTTC	CASSQESAGGPYNEQFF
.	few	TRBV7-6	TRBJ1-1	TGTGCCAGCAGCTTCGGACACACGAACACTGAAGCTTTCTTT	CASSFGHTNTEAFF
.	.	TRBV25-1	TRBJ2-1	TGTGCCAGCAGTGAAGGGTTTGTACCTCTCTTC	CASSEGFVPLF
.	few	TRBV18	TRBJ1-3	TGTGCCAGCTCACCAATGACGCCTGGAAACACCATATATTTT	CASSPMTPGNTIYF
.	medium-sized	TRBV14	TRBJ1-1	TGTGCCAGCAGTCTCTTCAGGGATCCGCAGAGAGGAGCTTTCTTT	CASSLFRDPQRGAFF
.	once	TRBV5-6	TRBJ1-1	TGTGCCAGTTTACCGGGACGCAGCCCGAACACTGAAGCTTTCTTT	CASLPGRSPNTEAFF
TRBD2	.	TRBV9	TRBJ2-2	TGTGCCAGCAGCCCCCTAGCGGGGGGGAGTTACACCGGGGAGCTGTTTTTT	CASSPLAGGSYTGELFF
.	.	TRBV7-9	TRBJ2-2	TGTGCCAGCAGGGGAGGAGACACCGGGGAGCTGTTTTTT	CASRGGDTGELFF
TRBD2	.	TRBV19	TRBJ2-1	TGTGCCAGTAGCTCGTCTAGCGGGGGGCGGGATGAGCAGTTCTTC	CASSSSSGGRDEQFF
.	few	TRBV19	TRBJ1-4	TGTGCCAGTAGTATAGCTCCGGATGAAAAACTGTTTTTT	CASSIAPDEKLFF
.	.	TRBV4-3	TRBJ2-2	TGCGCCAGCAGCCAAGAGGGGAGCACCGGGGAGCTGTTTTTT	CASSQEGSTGELFF
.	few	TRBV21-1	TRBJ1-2	TGTGCCAGCAGGGTGGGACAGTCTGGAGGCTACACCTTC	CASRVGQSGGYTF
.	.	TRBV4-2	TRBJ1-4	TGTGCCAGCAGCCAAGAACAGGGAATTAATGAGAAACTGTTTTTT	CASSQEQGINEKLFF
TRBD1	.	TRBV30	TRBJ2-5	TGTGCCTGGACCGAGGGACAGGGTACGCAAGAGACCCAGTACTTC	CAWTEGQGTQETQYF
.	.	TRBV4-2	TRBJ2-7	TGTGCCAGCAGCCACTGGGGGACGGGCTCCTACGAGCAGTACTTC	CASSHWGTGSYEQYF
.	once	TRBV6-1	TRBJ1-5	TGTGCCGCAAGCATTCAGGATCAGCCCCAGCATTTT	CAASIQDQPQHF
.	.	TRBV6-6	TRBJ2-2	TGTGCCAGCAGTACTCCAGGGGCCTCTAACACCGGGGAGCTGTTTTTT	CASSTPGASNTGELFF
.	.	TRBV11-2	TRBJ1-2	TGTGCCAGCAGCTCCCTCCGGGGCGGCTATGGCTACACCTTC	CASSSLRGGYGYTF
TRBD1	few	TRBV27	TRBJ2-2	TGTGCCAGCAGTCTCCCAGGGGGCACCGGGGAGCTGTTTTTT	CASSLPGGTGELFF
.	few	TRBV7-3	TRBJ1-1	TGTGCCAGCAGGGACCACGACAAGGCGGTGGGGAACACTGAAGCTTTCTTT	CASRDHDKAVGNTEAFF
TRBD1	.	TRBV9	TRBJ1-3	TGTGCCAGCAGCCCAACCAGGGGGCCTGGAAACACCATATATTTT	CASSPTRGPGNTIYF
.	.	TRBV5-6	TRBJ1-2	TGTGCCAGCAGCTTAAGCAGCCCTGATGGCTACACCTTC	CASSLSSPDGYTF
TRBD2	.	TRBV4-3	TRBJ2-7	TGCGCCAGCAGCCAAGAGGCGGCTAGCGGATCCTACGAGCAGTACTTC	CASSQEAASGSYEQYF
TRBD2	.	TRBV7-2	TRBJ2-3	TGTGCCAGCAGCTTCGGGACTAGCGGGGGGAGCGCAGATACGCAGTATTTT	CASSFGTSGGSADTQYF
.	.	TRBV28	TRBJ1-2	TGTGCCAGCACAACAGGCCCCAACTATGGCTACACCTTC	CASTTGPNYGYTF
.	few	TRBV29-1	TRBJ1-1	TGCAGCGTACGGGTGCCCGGCACTGAAGCTTTCTTT	CSVRVPGTEAFF
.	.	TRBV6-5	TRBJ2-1	TGTGCCAGCAGTTATGGACTCCACAATGAGCAGTTCTTC	CASSYGLHNEQFF
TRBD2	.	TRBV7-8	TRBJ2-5	TGTGCCACCGGGGGGGAAGAGACCCAGTACTTC	CATGGEETQYF
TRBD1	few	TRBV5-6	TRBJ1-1	TGTGCCAGCAGCTTGGGGACAGGGGGCTTTGCGGACACTGAAGCTTTCTTT	CASSLGTGGFADTEAFF
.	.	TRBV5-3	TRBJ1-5	TGTGCCAGCAGCTTGCGCAGGGCGGTGGGTCAGCCCCAGCATTTT	CASSLRRAVGQPQHF
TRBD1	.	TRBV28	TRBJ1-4	TGTGCCAGCAGACGATATTCGGGACAGAACAATGAAAAACTGTTTTTT	CASRRYSGQNNEKLFF
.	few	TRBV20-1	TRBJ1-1	TGCAGTGCACGGGGGGAGGCTGAAGCTTTCTTT	CSARGEAEAFF
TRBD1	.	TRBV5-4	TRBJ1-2	TGTGCCAGCAGCCCAACCAGACAGGGAGGCTACACCTTC	CASSPTRQGGYTF
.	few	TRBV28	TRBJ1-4	TGTGCCAGCAGTCCCGACAGTGAGGGTGAAAAACTGTTTTTT	CASSPDSEGEKLFF
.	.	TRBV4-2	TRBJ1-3	TGTGCCAGCAGCCCCCCTGACAGGCCCGGAAACACCATATATTTT	CASSPPDRPGNTIYF
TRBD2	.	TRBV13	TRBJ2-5	TGTGCCAGCAGACTAGCGTTGGAGACCCAGTACTTC	CASRLALETQYF
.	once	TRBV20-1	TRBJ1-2	TGCAGTGCCCTTTCACTCTATGGCTACACCTTC	CSALSLYGYTF
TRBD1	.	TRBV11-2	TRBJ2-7	TGTGCCAGCAGCTTATCCGGGACAGCCTACGAGCAGTACTTC	CASSLSGTAYEQYF
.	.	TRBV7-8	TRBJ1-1	TGTGCCAGCAGCTTCCTGATGAACACTGAAGCTTTCTTT	CASSFLMNTEAFF
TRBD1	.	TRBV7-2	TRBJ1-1	TGTGCCAGCAGCCCGGGACAGGTGATGAACACTGAAGCTTTCTTT	CASSPGQVMNTEAFF
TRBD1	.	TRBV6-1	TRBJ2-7	TGTGCCAGCAGTGGGGACAGGGGCTACGAGCAGTACTTC	CASSGDRGYEQYF
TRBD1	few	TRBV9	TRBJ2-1	TGTGCCAGCAGCGTAATGACCGGGACAGGGGATTGGGCCGACAATGAGCAGTTCTTC	CASSVMTGTGDWADNEQFF
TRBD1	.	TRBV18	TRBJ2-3	TGTGCCAGCTCAGGGGACAGGAGCACAGATACGCAGTATTTT	CASSGDRSTDTQYF
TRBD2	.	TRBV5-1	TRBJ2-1	TGCGCCAGCAGCCTACTAGCGGGAGACATCAATGAGCAGTTCTTC	CASSLLAGDINEQFF
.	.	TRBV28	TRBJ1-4	TGTGCCAGCAGAACAGGGAGCCCTGAAAAACTGTTTTTT	CASRTGSPEKLFF
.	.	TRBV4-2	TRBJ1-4	TGTGCCAGCAGCCAAGATAATTACGGCATGGGGCCTAATGAAAAACTGTTTTTT	CASSQDNYGMGPNEKLFF
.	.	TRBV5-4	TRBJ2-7	TGTGCCAGCAGCCGGGACCGAGCCTACGAGCAGTACTTC	CASSRDRAYEQYF
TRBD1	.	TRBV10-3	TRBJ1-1	TGTGCCATCAGGCGGGCAGGGGGGGAGTTGAACACTGAAGCTTTCTTT	CAIRRAGGELNTEAFF
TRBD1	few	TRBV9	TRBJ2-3	TGTGCCAGCAGCGAGCGGACAGGGGGCGCAGATACGCAGTATTTT	CASSERTGGADTQYF
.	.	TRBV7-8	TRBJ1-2	TGTGCCAGCAGCGGAACCAGGGAGGGCTATGGCTACACCTTC	CASSGTREGYGYTF
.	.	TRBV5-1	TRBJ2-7	TGCGCCAGCAGCTTCGACGGGACGCAAGCCTACGAGCAGTACTTC	CASSFDGTQAYEQYF
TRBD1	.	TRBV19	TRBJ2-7	TGTGCCAGTAGTCCCGACAGGGACCCGAACTACGAGCAGTACTTC	CASSPDRDPNYEQYF
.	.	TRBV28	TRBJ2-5	TGTGCCAGCAGTCGGACAGGGAGGGAAGAGACCCAGTACTTC	CASSRTGREETQYF